A single sample gave rise to the 3 T cell receptor beta chains below, sequenced in a study of CD8+ T cells in alopecia areata. The sequencing template was cDNA reverse transcribed from extracted RNA. Here immunoSEQ multiplex PCR was the method, and the copy in TCRdb shows in-frame clones only, minus some. The data show about 97,000 clones, 41% seen once. Specimen: CD4+ T cells sorted from blood. These receptors were collected from a human donor with alopecia areata.

The chain couples TRBV19 to TRBJ1-4; no firm D call. Trimming removed 7 bases at V and 1 base at J, with 13 bases between. The germline gives CDR1 LNHDA, CDR2 SQIVND (reference sequence). CDR3 length equals 15 residues. The CDR3 loop is CASTRRVGTNEKLFF. The CDR3 DNA reads TGTGCCAGTACCCGGAGGGTAGGAACTAATGAAAAACTGTTTTTT. The entire variable domain, with the rest obtained from reference TRBV19 and TRBJ1-4, is as follows: DGGITQSPKYLFRKEGQNVTLSCEQNLNHDAMYWYRQDPGQGLRLIYYSQIVNDFQKGDIAEGYSVSREKKESFPLTVTSAQKNPTAFYLCASTRRVGTNEKLFFGSGTQLSVL.

V is TRBV29-1 and J is TRBJ1-1, with D uncertain. Germline V lookup: CDR1 SQVTM, CDR2 ANQGSEA. The CDR3 spans 12 residues. V lost 5 bases to trimming and J lost 1 base, with 8 bases between them. The CDR3 is CSVSFWNTEAFF. In DNA form, the CDR3 reads TGCAGCGTTTCCTTTTGGAACACTGAAGCTTTCTTT.

This clone was detected a few times. This chain connects TRBV29-1 to TRBJ2-3; 9 bases match TRBD2. The CDR3 has 15 amino acids. Losses at the gene ends were 4 bases for V and 1 base for J; bases not matched to a gene: 6. Germline V gives CDR1 SQVTM, CDR2 ANQGSEA. CDR3 amino acids: CSVVLSGRRTDTQYF. In DNA form, the CDR3 reads TGCAGCGTTGTGTTAAGCGGGAGGCGCACAGATACGCAGTATTTT.